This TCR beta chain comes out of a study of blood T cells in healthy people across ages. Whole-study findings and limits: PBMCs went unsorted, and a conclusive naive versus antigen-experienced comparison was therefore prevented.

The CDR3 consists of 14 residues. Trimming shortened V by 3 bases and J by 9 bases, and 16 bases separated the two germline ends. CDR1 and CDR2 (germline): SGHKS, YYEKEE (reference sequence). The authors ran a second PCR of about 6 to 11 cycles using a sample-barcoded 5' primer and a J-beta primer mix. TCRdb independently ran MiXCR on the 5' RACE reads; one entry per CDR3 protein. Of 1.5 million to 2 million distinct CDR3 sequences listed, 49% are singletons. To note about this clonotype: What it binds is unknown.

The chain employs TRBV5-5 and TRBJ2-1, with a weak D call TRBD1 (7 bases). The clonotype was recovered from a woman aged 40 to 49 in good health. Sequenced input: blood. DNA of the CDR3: TGTGCCAGCAGCTCGGGACAGCAAGCGGGTGAGCAGTTCTTC. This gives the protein CASSSGQQAGEQFF.